The clone carrying this T cell receptor (beta chain) was observed a single time. This specimen comes from a study of blood T cell repertoires in COVID-19. Across the study: Spain, Italy and the United States supplied samples that represented acute and convalescent COVID-19. Sources were T cells, B-cell-depleted T cells, or PBMCs; the material itself was cDNA or gDNA.

Authors' analysis steps: Estimation of nucleated cell counts relied on the amplification of reference gene primers. Produced via immunoSEQ multiplex PCR; TCRdb's table is partial and in-frame only. For V, J and clone size, that table is used; D and trimming come from the DNA. The table has approximately 65,000 clones, 90% seen once. J lost 6 bases, V lost 0 bases, and 2 bases had no gene match. The CDR3 is 14 amino acids. Germline V gene lookup returns CDR1 SGHRS and CDR2 YFSETQ. The chain carries TRBV5-1 and TRBJ1-4; 7 positions agree with TRBD1. Sequencing was done on a sample of peripheral blood. The clonotype originates from a woman under 30 with acute or convalescent COVID-19. In nucleotides, the CDR3 is TGCGCCAGCAGCTTGGATGGGACAGATGAAAAACTGTTTTTT. Amino acid sequence: CASSLDGTDEKLFF.